These T cell receptor beta chains were read from a single sample in a study of response to subunit inactivated influenza vaccine. TCRdb fed the RT-PCR reads into MiXCR, producing one record per CDR3 protein. Of 750,000 to 850,000 distinct CDR3 sequences listed, about 18% are singletons. Sample: PBMCs from blood, taken more than 4 days after vaccination. The source is a man aged 50-59 years who received an inactivated influenza vaccine. The conserved cysteine and the conserved F or W are not part of the CDR3 here. Fields, in order: clone size, J gene, V gene, CDR3 protein. Part of the rows lack a size; the others show once, few, many or a class for expanded clones.

abundance: NA
j_gene: TRBJ2-3
v_gene: TRBV20-1
CDR3aa: SARDVRATSTDTQY

abundance: NA
j_gene: TRBJ1-1
v_gene: TRBV12-3/TRBV12-4
CDR3aa: ASRPGTENMNTEAF

abundance: many
j_gene: TRBJ2-1
v_gene: TRBV5-5
CDR3aa: ASSLGLAGGNEQF

abundance: NA
j_gene: TRBJ2-3
v_gene: TRBV20-1
CDR3aa: SAREAENTDTQY

abundance: few
j_gene: TRBJ2-5
v_gene: TRBV20-1
CDR3aa: SARDWVAGGLETQY

abundance: NA
j_gene: TRBJ2-7
v_gene: TRBV15
CDR3aa: ATGRGLAGGYEQY

abundance: few
j_gene: TRBJ2-5
v_gene: TRBV5-1
CDR3aa: ASSSETSGRSGTQY

abundance: once
j_gene: TRBJ2-7
v_gene: TRBV27
CDR3aa: ASSLVTGGDEQY

abundance: few
j_gene: TRBJ2-4
v_gene: TRBV18
CDR3aa: ASSPPTGGENIQY

abundance: NA
j_gene: TRBJ2-1
v_gene: TRBV19
CDR3aa: ASSMGPYNEQF

abundance: NA
j_gene: TRBJ2-2
v_gene: TRBV4-3
CDR3aa: ASSQQSGGHTGELF

abundance: few
j_gene: TRBJ2-3
v_gene: TRBV20-1
CDR3aa: SAAPIIAGGPTDTQY

abundance: few
j_gene: TRBJ2-2
v_gene: TRBV19
CDR3aa: ASKDRGEGTGELF

abundance: NA
j_gene: TRBJ2-1
v_gene: TRBV7-3
CDR3aa: ASSLITGRSYNEQF

abundance: NA
j_gene: TRBJ2-4
v_gene: TRBV5-6
CDR3aa: ASSLASAKNIQY

abundance: few
j_gene: TRBJ2-5
v_gene: TRBV29-1
CDR3aa: SVQRTQETQY

abundance: few
j_gene: TRBJ2-5
v_gene: TRBV4-3
CDR3aa: ASSQGGQGEETQY

abundance: few
j_gene: TRBJ2-5
v_gene: TRBV6-2/TRBV6-3
CDR3aa: ASSYGGLAEQETQY

abundance: NA
j_gene: TRBJ2-7
v_gene: TRBV4-3
CDR3aa: ASRQDLGQGFYEQY

abundance: NA
j_gene: TRBJ2-1
v_gene: TRBV28
CDR3aa: ASCAGDNEQF

abundance: NA
j_gene: TRBJ1-2
v_gene: TRBV6-1
CDR3aa: ASSDGGRFGGYT

abundance: NA
j_gene: TRBJ2-2
v_gene: TRBV15
CDR3aa: ATSSRDRGTITGELF

abundance: NA
j_gene: TRBJ2-4
v_gene: TRBV12-3/TRBV12-4
CDR3aa: ASSPNTGAKNIQY

abundance: NA
j_gene: TRBJ2-1
v_gene: TRBV29-1
CDR3aa: SGLGTSGPYYNEQF

abundance: NA
j_gene: TRBJ2-5
v_gene: TRBV5-1
CDR3aa: ANTTGGETQY

abundance: NA
j_gene: TRBJ1-1
v_gene: TRBV27
CDR3aa: ASSFLGITEAF

abundance: few
j_gene: TRBJ2-5
v_gene: TRBV5-5
CDR3aa: ASSFPGGPQETQY

abundance: many
j_gene: TRBJ2-7
v_gene: TRBV12-3/TRBV12-4
CDR3aa: ASSLGLAVSYEQY

abundance: few
j_gene: TRBJ1-6
v_gene: TRBV11-2
CDR3aa: ASSLGIGAWGRGDSPLH

abundance: few
j_gene: TRBJ1-1
v_gene: TRBV6-5
CDR3aa: ASSTGTAAMTEAF

abundance: many
j_gene: TRBJ2-7
v_gene: TRBV18
CDR3aa: ASSPVTEAYEQY

abundance: NA
j_gene: TRBJ1-3
v_gene: TRBV7-6
CDR3aa: ASSLDLTRISSGNTIY

abundance: NA
j_gene: TRBJ2-2
v_gene: TRBV5-1
CDR3aa: ASRTGTASTGELF

abundance: few
j_gene: TRBJ2-7
v_gene: TRBV20-1
CDR3aa: SASGGTGVLYEQY

abundance: few
j_gene: TRBJ2-1
v_gene: TRBV5-1
CDR3aa: ASSSNYGEQF

abundance: few
j_gene: TRBJ2-5
v_gene: TRBV7-7
CDR3aa: ASSPRLAGRETQY

abundance: few
j_gene: TRBJ2-1
v_gene: TRBV6-2/TRBV6-3
CDR3aa: AIKTNNEQF

abundance: NA
j_gene: TRBJ2-7
v_gene: TRBV7-2
CDR3aa: ASSNQPLAVSEQY

abundance: few
j_gene: TRBJ2-5
v_gene: TRBV12-3/TRBV12-4
CDR3aa: ASTTEGAGQETQY

abundance: NA
j_gene: TRBJ1-2
v_gene: TRBV12-3/TRBV12-4
CDR3aa: ASSGQGGHGYT

abundance: NA
j_gene: TRBJ1-2
v_gene: TRBV6-5
CDR3aa: ASSSQGTGYGYT

abundance: NA
j_gene: TRBJ2-4
v_gene: TRBV29-1
CDR3aa: SVRPGLAGFIQY

abundance: NA
j_gene: TRBJ2-1
v_gene: TRBV20-1
CDR3aa: SATSGRQF

abundance: NA
j_gene: TRBJ2-5
v_gene: TRBV5-1
CDR3aa: ASSFGSILAGGEETQY

abundance: many
j_gene: TRBJ1-6
v_gene: TRBV7-2
CDR3aa: ASSLRSSYNSPLH

abundance: NA
j_gene: TRBJ2-1
v_gene: TRBV7-9
CDR3aa: ASTSGRVGYEQF

abundance: few
j_gene: TRBJ1-1
v_gene: TRBV7-8
CDR3aa: ASSPREGRGTEAF

abundance: NA
j_gene: TRBJ2-2
v_gene: TRBV20-1
CDR3aa: SARTAHGELF

abundance: many
j_gene: TRBJ2-7
v_gene: TRBV29-1
CDR3aa: SVVPRVTPDRVSYEQY

abundance: few
j_gene: TRBJ2-1
v_gene: TRBV7-3
CDR3aa: ASSPRLSSYNEQF

abundance: NA
j_gene: TRBJ1-2
v_gene: TRBV7-8
CDR3aa: ASSLRGAGAAGGAYT

abundance: NA
j_gene: TRBJ2-6
v_gene: TRBV30
CDR3aa: ACLRGPIQSGANVLT

abundance: few
j_gene: TRBJ2-7
v_gene: TRBV7-2
CDR3aa: ASSLTTGVGSYEQY

abundance: NA
j_gene: TRBJ1-6
v_gene: TRBV11-2
CDR3aa: ASSLDRGYLH